A selection of T cell receptor beta chains follows, all from one sample in a study of blood T cell repertoires in COVID-19. The table came from immunoSEQ multiplex PCR; TCRdb's copy has only in-frame clones and leaves some out. The profile shows tens of thousands of clones, 79% of them singletons. What was sequenced was peripheral blood. The source is a human donor in a cohort sampled during active COVID-19. Both conserved end residues are part of each CDR3. The order of the fields is D gene, clone size, V gene, J gene, CDR3 DNA, CDR3 protein. D genes are given only for firm matches. Expanded clones get a size class; other rows say once, few or many, or leave the size out.

TRBD1	NA	TRBV9	TRBJ2-3	TGTGCCAGCAGCGTAGCTCCCGTAGGGGGCGATACGCAGTATTTT	CASSVAPVGGDTQYF
TRBD1	few	TRBV19	TRBJ2-7	TGTGCCAGTAGTATAACCTTTGGACAGGGGGTCCCCTACGAGCAGTACTTC	CASSITFGQGVPYEQYF
NA	NA	TRBV6-5	TRBJ1-3	TGTGCCAGCAGTCCAGGGTCGGCAAACACCATATATTTT	CASSPGSANTIYF
TRBD2	few	TRBV5-1	TRBJ2-7	TGCGCCAGCAGCCTAGGACTAGCGGCCACCTACGAGCAGTACTTC	CASSLGLAATYEQYF
NA	NA	TRBV19	TRBJ1-5	TGTGCCAGTAGTATGGGGCGGACCGTGGGCAATCAGCCCCAGCATTTT	CASSMGRTVGNQPQHF
NA	NA	TRBV7-6	TRBJ1-3	TGTGCCAGCAGCTTACCAGGACAGGGAAACACCATATATTTT	CASSLPGQGNTIYF
NA	few	TRBV2	TRBJ1-5	TGTGCCAGCATGTCCGGGATCGTAAATCAGCCCCAGCATTTT	CASMSGIVNQPQHF
NA	NA	TRBV6-5	TRBJ1-6	TGTGCCAGCAGTTCATCGTGGCTGGGGGGATCACCCCTCCACTTT	CASSSSWLGGSPLHF
NA	NA	TRBV28	TRBJ2-3	TGTGCCAGCAGACGATGGGGCAGGGAAACAGATACGCAGTATTTT	CASRRWGRETDTQYF
TRBD2	NA	TRBV29-1	TRBJ2-1	TGCAGCTCAAGAGGGACTAGCGGGCCCTACAATGAGCAGTTCTTC	CSSRGTSGPYNEQFF
TRBD2	NA	TRBV6-4	TRBJ2-2	TGTGCCAGCAGTGTGATGGCGGGAGAGGGTGTGGAGCTGTTTTTT	CASSVMAGEGVELFF
NA	NA	TRBV7-3	TRBJ1-1	TGTGCCAGCAGCTTAGGCGGGGCCGCTGAAGCTTTCTTT	CASSLGGAAEAFF
TRBD1	few	TRBV19	TRBJ1-4	TGTGCCAGTAGTCCACGGACAGGGCGATTGTTTTTT	CASSPRTGRLFF
NA	NA	TRBV12-5	TRBJ2-7	TGTGCTAGTGGCTCCAGGGGAAGCGAGCAGTACTTC	CASGSRGSEQYF
NA	NA	TRBV11-3	TRBJ2-7	TGTGCCAGCAGCTTAGCGGGAGTCTCCGAGCAGTACTTC	CASSLAGVSEQYF
NA	NA	TRBV12-3/TRBV12-4	TRBJ2-2	TGTGCCAGCAGTTTTGGAGTGGCCGGGGAGCTGTTTTTT	CASSFGVAGELFF
TRBD2	NA	TRBV12-5	TRBJ2-1	TGTGCTAGTGGTACTAGGGGACTAGCGGGAGTCCCCGAGCAGTTCTTC	CASGTRGLAGVPEQFF
NA	NA	TRBV9	TRBJ1-3	TGTGCCAGCAGCACCGAAGGGGAACACACCATATATTTT	CASSTEGEHTIYF
NA	NA	TRBV7-8	TRBJ2-6	TGTGCCAGCAGCCGAGTGCCAGGCGGGCGCACCAACTCTGGGGCCAACGTCCTGACTTTC	CASSRVPGGRTNSGANVLTF
NA	NA	TRBV19	TRBJ1-4	TGTGCCAGTAGTATCGGTCGGGGAAATGAAAAACTGTTTTTT	CASSIGRGNEKLFF
NA	NA	TRBV15	TRBJ2-6	TGTGCCACCAGCAGAGGGGGGGTATCTGGGGCCAACGTCCTGACTTTC	CATSRGGVSGANVLTF
TRBD2	NA	TRBV9	TRBJ2-3	TGTGCCAGCAGCCCCGGGACTAGCGGGAGAGGTGGAGATACGCAGTATTTT	CASSPGTSGRGGDTQYF